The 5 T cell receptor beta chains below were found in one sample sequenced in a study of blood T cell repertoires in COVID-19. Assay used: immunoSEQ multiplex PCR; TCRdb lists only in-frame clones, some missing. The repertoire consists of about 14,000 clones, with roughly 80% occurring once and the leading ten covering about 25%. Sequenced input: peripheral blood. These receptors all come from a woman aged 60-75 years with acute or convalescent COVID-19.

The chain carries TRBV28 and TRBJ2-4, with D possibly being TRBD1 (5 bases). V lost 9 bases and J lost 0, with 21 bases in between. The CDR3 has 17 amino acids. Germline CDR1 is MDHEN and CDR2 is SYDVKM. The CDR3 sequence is CASNWRGRALAKNIQYF. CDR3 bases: TGTGCCAGTAATTGGCGAGGCAGGGCTCTAGCCAAAAACATTCAGTACTTC.

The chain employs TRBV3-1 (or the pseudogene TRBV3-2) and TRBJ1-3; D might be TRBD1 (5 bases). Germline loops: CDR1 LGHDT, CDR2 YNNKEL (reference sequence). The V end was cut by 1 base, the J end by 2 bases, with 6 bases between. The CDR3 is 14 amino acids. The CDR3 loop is CASSQATAGNTIYF. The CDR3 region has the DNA TGTGCCAGCAGCCAAGCGACAGCTGGAAACACCATATATTTT.

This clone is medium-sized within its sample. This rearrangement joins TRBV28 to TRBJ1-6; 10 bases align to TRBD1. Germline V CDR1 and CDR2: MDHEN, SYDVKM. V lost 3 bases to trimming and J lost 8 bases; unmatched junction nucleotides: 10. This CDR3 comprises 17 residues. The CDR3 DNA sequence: TGTGCCAGCAGTTTGACAGGGGGCGTTGGGACAGATTCACCCCTCCACTTT. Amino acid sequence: CASSLTGGVGTDSPLHF.

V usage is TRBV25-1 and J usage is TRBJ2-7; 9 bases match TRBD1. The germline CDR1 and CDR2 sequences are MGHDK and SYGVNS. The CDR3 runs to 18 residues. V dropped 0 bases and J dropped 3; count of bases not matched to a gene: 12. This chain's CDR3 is CASSEYAPGQGNHYEQYF. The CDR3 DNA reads TGTGCCAGCAGTGAATATGCACCGGGACAGGGTAACCACTACGAGCAGTACTTC.

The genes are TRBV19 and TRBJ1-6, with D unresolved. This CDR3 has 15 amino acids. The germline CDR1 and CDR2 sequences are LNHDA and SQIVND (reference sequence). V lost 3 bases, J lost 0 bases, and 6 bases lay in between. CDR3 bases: TGTGCCAGTAGTATCGGCGGCTCCTATAATTCACCCCTCCACTTT. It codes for CASSIGGSYNSPLHF. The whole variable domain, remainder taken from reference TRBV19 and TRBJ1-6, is DGGITQSPKYLFRKEGQNVTLSCEQNLNHDAMYWYRQDPGQGLRLIYYSQIVNDFQKGDIAEGYSVSREKKESFPLTVTSAQKNPTAFYLCASSIGGSYNSPLHFGNGTRLTVT.